This passage covers 18 T cell receptor beta chains from one sample sequenced in a study of Graves' ophthalmopathy and Graves' hyperthyroidism. The TCR beta CDR3 regions underwent amplification from RNA transcripts. Scientists carried out first-round RT-PCR using HTBI primers and then a second-round multiplex PCR. TCRdb passed the multiplex PCR reads through MiXCR, listing each CDR3 protein once. The table lists about 500,000 distinct CDR3 sequences, 35% to 40% of them singletons. The sample comprised peripheral blood or thyroid tissue (not recorded which). The receptors originated from an adult man with Graves' hyperthyroidism.

This clonotype was seen many times. The gene calls are TRBV25-1 and TRBJ2-5; TRBD1 aligns across 7 bases. The CDR3 runs 13 residues. Germline-derived CDR1 and CDR2 are MGHDK and SYGVNS. V lost 4 bases to trimming and J lost 5 bases; unmatched junction nucleotides: 4. The DNA for the CDR3 is TGTGCCAGCAGTGGACAGGGAGACGAGACCCAGTACTTC. This encodes CASSGQGDETQYF.

This chain links TRBV27 with TRBJ1-5, with 7 bases that match TRBD1. J was trimmed by 5 bases and V by 6 bases; bases with no gene match: 10. CDR1 and CDR2 (germline): MNHEY, SMNVEV (reference sequence). This CDR3 comprises 15 residues. CDR3 protein: CASSVQGMGHQPQHF. CDR3 in DNA: TGTGCCAGCAGCGTACAGGGGATGGGTCATCAGCCCCAGCATTTT.

This clonotype was observed at least ten times. The V call is TRBV20-1, the J call TRBJ1-1; tentative D call: TRBD1 (5 bases). The CDR3 contains 15 residues. Trimming removed 0 bases at V and 6 bases at J, with 17 bases between. Germline V gives CDR1 DFQATT, CDR2 SNEGSKA (reference sequence). This CDR3 is CSARDPGVAGAEAFF. DNA of the CDR3: TGCAGTGCTAGAGACCCCGGTGTGGCGGGGGCTGAAGCTTTCTTT.

At least ten counts were recorded for this clonotype. The gene calls are TRBV20-1 and TRBJ1-4; D gene unclear. This CDR3 region has 12 residues. Trimming shortened V by 1 base and J by 10 bases, and 10 bases separated the two germline ends. Germline assignment: CDR1 DFQATT and CDR2 SNEGSKA (reference sequence). The chain's CDR3 is CSARVRGLKLFF. The CDR3 coding sequence is TGCAGTGCTAGAGTCCGAGGGTTAAAACTGTTTTTT.

This clonotype was seen ten or more times. V gene TRBV9 combines with J gene TRBJ1-1, with no clear D. This CDR3 contains 14 residues. Germline V gene data show CDR1 as SGDLS and CDR2 as YYNGEE. V lost 0 bases, J lost 1 base, and 7 bases lay in between. The CDR3: CASSVVRSNTEAFF. The CDR3 coding sequence is TGTGCCAGCAGCGTAGTCAGGTCGAACACTGAAGCTTTCTTT.

This clonotype has a count of ten or more. The rearrangement links TRBV24-1 to TRBJ2-3; D is perhaps TRBD1 (6 bases). The CDR3 has 15 residues. The germline V gene encodes CDR1 KGHDR and CDR2 SFDVKD. V was trimmed by 4 bases and J by 2 bases, leaving 12 bases between them. Written as DNA, the CDR3 is TGTGCCACCAGTGACCCCGGACAGAACACAGATACGCAGTATTTT. The encoded protein is CATSDPGQNTDTQYF.

The V call is TRBV10-3, the J call TRBJ1-1; D might be TRBD1 (5 bases). From germline, CDR1 is ENHRY and CDR2 SYGVKD. V was cut by 0 bases and J by 7 bases, with 12 bases left in between. CDR3 length equals 14 residues. The CDR3 spells CAISESPGRDEAFF. CDR3 sequence (DNA): TGTGCCATCAGTGAGTCGCCAGGGCGTGATGAAGCTTTCTTT.

This chain uses TRBV6-5 with TRBJ2-1; D call uncertain. Germline V lookup: CDR1 MNHEY, CDR2 SVGAGI. The V gene lost 6 bases and the J gene lost 4 bases, with 13 bases spanning the gap. The CDR3 extends over 14 amino acids. CDR3 nucleotides: TGTGCCAGCAGGGAAACGGGCCCTTACAATGAGCAGTTCTTC. Translated, it gives CASRETGPYNEQFF.

This rearrangement joins TRBV6-5 to TRBJ2-2; D may correspond to TRBD1 or TRBD2 (5 bases each). Germline CDR1 reads MNHEY; CDR2 reads SVGAGI. Between the trimmed V and J ends, which lost 6 bases and 1 base, there was a span of 15 bases. The CDR3 covers 16 residues. CDR3 amino acids: CASREPGRMNTGELFF. CDR3 nucleotides: TGTGCCAGCAGGGAACCGGGACGGATGAACACCGGGGAGCTGTTTTTT.

This clonotype occurred many times. This chain joins TRBV7-9 and TRBJ2-6; tentative D call: TRBD2 (5 bases). V was trimmed by 2 bases and J by 0 bases, leaving 14 bases between them. The CDR3 loop spans 18 amino acids. Germline lookup yields CDR1 SEHNR and CDR2 FQNEAQ (reference sequence). The CDR3 bases are TGTGCCAGCAGCTTAACAACGCGGGCTGTCTCTGGGGCCAACGTCCTGACTTTC. Translated: CASSLTTRAVSGANVLTF.

Ten or more counts support this clonotype. This chain connects TRBV29-1 to TRBJ2-7; possibly TRBD1 for D (6 bases). V lost 4 bases, J lost 0 bases, and 7 bases lay in between. Per the germline V gene, CDR1 is SQVTM and CDR2 is ANQGSEA. CDR3 length: 12 amino acids. The CDR3, as DNA: TGCAGCGTTGCGGGACACTCCTACGAGCAGTACTTC. It translates to CSVAGHSYEQYF.

This clonotype was seen a few times. Since a much larger clone is just one base distant, this may be a read error. This chain links TRBV7-9 with TRBJ2-5, with 9 bases aligning to TRBD1. V trimming: 3 bases; J trimming: 5 bases; junction bases outside the gene matches: 4. This CDR3 has 14 amino acids. Germline lookup yields CDR1 SEHNR and CDR2 FQNEAQ (reference sequence). CDR3 region: CASSFRDRAETQYF. The CDR3 coding sequence is TGTGCCAGCAGCTTCCGGGACAGGGCGGAGACCCAGTACTTC.

The chain has TRBV6-5 and TRBJ1-4; D unresolved. Per the germline V gene, CDR1 is MNHEY and CDR2 is SVGAGI. The CDR3 spans 13 residues. The ends were cut back, 5 bases at V and 5 bases at J, with 9 bases in the middle. CDR3 amino acids: CASSRGRNEKLFF. As DNA, the CDR3 is TGTGCCAGCAGTCGAGGACGAAATGAAAAACTGTTTTTT.

Many counts were recorded for this clonotype. This chain uses TRBV20-1 with TRBJ2-5; 10 nucleotides agree with TRBD2. Germline-derived CDR1 and CDR2 are DFQATT and SNEGSKA (reference sequence). This CDR3 comprises 14 residues. The V gene end was trimmed by 4 bases and the J gene end by 6 bases; junction bases not matched to a gene: 8. CDR3 sequence reads: CSATGTSEAKTQYF. The CDR3 nucleotides are TGCAGTGCTACCGGGACTAGCGAAGCCAAGACCCAGTACTTC.

V and J are TRBV7-2 and TRBJ2-5; 11 nucleotides line up with TRBD2. V lost 5 bases to trimming and J lost 5 bases; unmatched junction nucleotides: 10. Germline V CDR1 and CDR2: SGHTA, FQGNSA. The CDR3 runs to 16 residues. CDR3 nucleotides: TGTGCCAGCAGCATTAGCGGGGGGGCGAGGAGGGAGACCCAGTACTTC. Amino acid sequence: CASSISGGARRETQYF.

V and J are TRBV19 and TRBJ1-5; possible D gene TRBD1, 5 bases. CDR1 is LNHDA and CDR2 is SQIVND in the germline V gene (reference sequence). Deletions cut 7 bases from V and 0 bases from J, with 13 bases between. The CDR3 is 15 amino acids. The CDR3 protein is CASNLGRYSNQPQHF. For the CDR3, the DNA is TGTGCCAGTAACCTGGGGCGGTATAGCAATCAGCCCCAGCATTTT.

This clonotype was observed a few times. The chain uses TRBV12-3 or TRBV12-4 and TRBJ2-2; no reliable D call. The CDR3 is made up of 14 amino acids. V was clipped by 10 bases and J by 1 base, with 13 bases between them. The DNA of the CDR3 is TGTGCCACCCGTTTGGCAGGGAACACCGGGGAGCTGTTTTTT. This translates into CATRLAGNTGELFF.

On this clonotype itself: Since a much larger clone is just one base distant, this may be a read error. CDR3 protein: CASSPGKGHTF. The CDR3 nucleotides read TGTGCCAGCAGCCCGGGTAAGGGCCACACCTTC. This rearrangement joins TRBV9 to TRBJ1-2, with D hard to call. V shed 4 bases and J shed 12 bases, with 13 bases lying between them. The CDR3 contains 11 residues. The germline CDR1 and CDR2 sequences are SGDLS and YYNGEE.